This TCR beta chain derives from a study of cytomegalovirus exposure and HLA in healthy donors (dated by TCRdb to the late 2010s). Background on the whole study: According to an earlier analysis of several hundred of the donors, 150 million to 200 million T cells yielded over 90 million unique TCR beta sequences and approximately 300 Gb of sequence data. The study combined high-throughput TCR immunosequencing, statistical association of individual TCRs with disease status, and machine learning to predict cytomegalovirus infection status. Genome-wide SNP genotypes for about 65% of the 666 donors were used in a later genetic analysis, which treated that subset as a discovery cohort. In a later analysis, previously published TCR beta repertoires from 670 or so donors were re-analyzed and high-resolution HLA genotyping was added so that TCR occurrence patterns could be studied. Of the 398 genotyped donors, around 81% fell in the genetic ancestry cluster associated with self-reported Caucasian donors. Every repertoire in the discovery cohort had been generated on one and the same sequencing platform. In the later analysis, no new phenotypic data were used to find candidate immune exposures; instead, reliance was placed on TCR beta sequences and their occurrence across donors. The study was designed to test whether signatures of past pathogen exposure could be identified by cataloging public T cell receptors. The T cell repertoires of 700 or so subjects were profiled by immunosequencing and related to cytomegalovirus serostatus. HLA typing covered class I and class II loci at four-digit resolution. Roughly five DR-DQ haplotypes were handled as single units for association and clustering, since linkage in the cohort was strong. Among around 400 genotyped donors of the cohort, an average of approximately 240,000 unique TCR beta nucleotide sequences was sequenced per donor, of which 15% to 20% were non-productive. Donor age, sex, ethnicity and CMV serostatus were compiled alongside the repertoire data. An earlier analysis of 587 of the donors used high-throughput TCR beta sequencing to judge whether each TCR beta V gene segment behaved as functional or pseudogenic. The number of donors typed differed by locus, with roughly 620-630 for A, B, C, DRB1 and DQB1, more than 500 for DQA1, 606 for DPA1, and approximately 470 for DPB1. Roughly 300 gigabases of sequencing data and tens of millions of unique TCR sequences were included in an early release covering under 650 HLA-typed donors. Along with the roughly 670-subject first cohort, a separate validation cohort of over a hundred different subjects was used. What the work shows at the level of the full study, not this receptor alone: In an earlier analysis of fewer than 700 of the donors, most TCR beta V segments appeared in productive rearrangements about 87% or about 30% of the time, broadly matching IMGT annotations. A later genetic analysis reported fewer N-insertions in productive TCRs among donors in an Asian-associated ancestry cluster than the approximately 670-donor mean. The earlier analysis of about 600 of the donors excluded roughly 17 rarely observed V segments, including chromosome 9 orphons, because counts were too low. The only immune exposure information available for the cohort was CMV serostatus. A later analysis found that HLA-associated TCR beta chains were more clonally expanded and had lower generation probabilities than equally common non-associated chains. The authors suggested that the approach could potentially be extended to other disease states and immunological phenotypes. The 87-base-pair reads could not distinguish some IMGT-functional V segments, including TRBV6-2 and TRBV6-3, so those segments were excluded. According to a later analysis, most CMV-associated TCR beta chains appeared to be HLA-restricted, and the HLA associations seemed to be driven largely by CMV exposure. Most TCR sequences were observed very rarely across donors, whereas some public TCRs were present in many individuals. A later analysis reported that several top co-occurrence clusters appeared linked to parvovirus B19, influenza, CMV and Epstein-Barr virus. In a later analysis, TCR association rates were found to vary across HLA loci, with the most associated TCRs seen for DRB1 alleles and the fewest for HLA-C alleles. This cohort had only TCR beta chains sequenced, and the lack of alpha or paired-chain data limited which features could be detected. When HLA alleles, especially DR and DQ, strongly co-occurred, TCR associations were difficult to assign to individual alleles. A cluster of highly shared sequence variants was judged likely to represent a technical artifact of the sequencing pipeline. Because HLA typing was unavailable for some donors at each locus, only the typed subset was used in association tests. A further reported finding was that TCR beta sequences accurately predicted the HLA-A and HLA-B alleles for most subjects in the first cohort. In vitro tests confirmed that a few of the cytomegalovirus-associated TCR beta chains recognize cytomegalovirus antigens. In the study, around 150 TCR beta chains were listed as associated with cytomegalovirus. Specific HLA alleles were associated with over 15,000 TCR beta sequences at a false discovery rate of 0.05 in a later analysis. Correlated functional status among segregating V segments might be attributable to linkage disequilibrium, but an unknown experimental factor could not be ruled out. The classifier was reported to diagnose cytomegalovirus status with high specificity and sensitivity in both the original and validation cohorts. V-gene and J-gene trimming of TCR beta chains was associated with a missense DCLRE1C variant in a later genetic analysis, and the association was replicated in an independent cohort. Roughly uniform sequencing depth across donors was assumed in presence/absence analyses, although this assumption may not hold.

The CDR3 measures 16 amino acids from cysteine to phenylalanine. Only CDR3 DNA is held: 48 bases, read in frame from base 1. The germline V gene (reference sequence) specifies MNHEY as CDR1 and SMNVEV as CDR2. Trimming leaves V shorter by 2 bases and J shorter by 2 bases, with the junction holding 5 bases beyond the gene matches. The cohort was made up of roughly 670 healthy bone marrow donors. At the time of sampling, all cohort members were nominally healthy, though unrecorded immune exposures were likely present. The donor was CMV seronegative and was included in the group of about 400 seronegative cohort members. A peripheral blood sample was provided by each donor, and peripheral blood mononuclear cells were used for TCR beta sequencing. The Qiagen DNeasy Blood Extraction Kit was used to extract genomic DNA from the blood cell samples. Library preparation was by the immunoSEQ multiplex PCR assay. For the multiplex PCR, a mixture combining 60 forward primers for TCR Vbeta segments and 13 reverse primers for TCR Jbeta segments was used. The CDR3 region of rearranged TCR beta genes was amplified from genomic DNA by a multiplex PCR assay. Amplified TCR beta libraries were sequenced as 87-base-pair reads on the Illumina HiSeq System. Per the authors' processing: A later analysis tallied tens of millions of unique TCR beta chains across the 660 or so repertoires, and approximately 11 million of those chains were shared by two or more donors. Raw reads were error-corrected and collapsed into unique sequences by a nearest-neighbor algorithm in which closely related sequences were merged to remove PCR and sequencing errors. To assign V, D and J gene segments, CDR3 sequences were aligned to IMGT reference sequences. For a sequence to be retained, at least a six-nucleotide match to both a V gene segment and a J gene segment was required. A rearrangement was called productive if the CDR3 had no stop codons and remained in frame with V and J, and every other rearrangement was called non-productive. Following IMGT convention, CDR3 was defined as the stretch from the second conserved V-encoded cysteine to the conserved J-encoded phenylalanine. The earlier analysis of 587 of the donors excluded sequences that lacked an unambiguous match to a single V gene segment. In an earlier analysis of roughly 600 of the donors, a V segment was called functional when productive rearrangements were above 56.7%, and segregating when the standard deviation between donors exceeded 5%. A statistical classification framework was developed to diagnose cytomegalovirus status using the catalog of TCR beta chain sequences. In a later analysis, V and J genes were assigned by comparing TCR nucleotide sequences against IMGT/GENE-DB human TR gene sequences. A later analysis assigned CDR3 sequences and most-parsimonious VDJ recombination scenarios with the TCRdist pipeline. A later analysis defined each TCR beta chain by its CDR3 amino acid sequence plus V-gene family, and excluded reads lacking a unique V-gene family. In a later analysis, approximately 590 highly shared, low-generation-probability nucleotide sequences were removed to address suspected cross-contamination and a sequencing artifact. A later analysis calculated a clonal expansion index for each public chain from normalized within-repertoire ranks of inferred template counts. In a later analysis, generation probabilities were computed using a VDJ recombination model fitted to out-of-frame rearrangements, and the results were checked against IGoR. In a later analysis, hypergeometric tests were used to score TCR-TCR, TCR-HLA and TCR-CMV co-occurrence, with a repertoire-size bias correction applied to TCR pairs. To estimate false discovery rates, a later analysis permuted the HLA or CMV assignments 20 times. In a later analysis, co-occurring TCRs were grouped using DBSCAN, with TCRdist sequence similarity added in when clustering inside HLA-allele-positive subsets. Repertoires with fewer than 30,000 or more than 120,000 public chains were left out of co-occurrence clustering, as were about 5 repertoires with anomalous nucleotide sharing. The table comes from immuneACCESS by way of TCRdb, which keeps in-frame sequences with V and J called. Part of the clones is missing from these tables; in studies checked, under half for an unresolved V gene and the rest for unknown reasons. The V and J calls and the clone size are those of that table, but D and trimming were determined from the DNA. The sample table lists some 120,000 clones, approximately 80% of them with a count of one. Jointly, the top ten make up less than 4.5% of the sample.

On this clone itself: Its antigen is still unknown. The sample holds no much larger clone one base away, and base qualities are not on file.

The sequenced sample was PBMCs. The rearranged chain carries TRBV27 and TRBJ2-7; 11 bases in between match TRBD1. This TCR came from a man aged 40-49 years in good health and CMV-seronegative. The CDR3 protein: CASSLLGTGGPYEQYF. The DNA reads TGTGCCAGCAGTTTACTTGGGACAGGGGGGCCCTACGAGCAGTACTTC.